Below are 5 T cell receptor beta chains sequenced from a single sample in a study of cytomegalovirus exposure and HLA in healthy donors (dated by TCRdb to about 2017). Library generation was performed with the immunoSEQ multiplex PCR assay. For the multiplex PCR, a mixture combining 60 forward primers for TCR Vbeta segments and 13 reverse primers for TCR Jbeta segments was used. Entries here come from immuneACCESS through TCRdb and include only in-frame sequences with V and J called. Some clones fail to appear in such tables; in the studies checked, an unresolved V gene covers under half of the shortfall, and the cause of the remainder is unknown. Present in this sample are 110,000 or so clones, approximately 77% of which were seen just once. The ten biggest clones cover 4% to 5% of the sample. Sequencing used PBMCs. All receptors come from a man aged 50-60 years in good health and CMV-seropositive.

The chain recombines TRBV5-1 with TRBJ2-3; 10 bases line up with TRBD2. CDR3 size: 17 residues. Germline V CDR1 and CDR2: SGHRS, YFSETQ. Trimming removed 2 bases from V and 3 bases from J; junction bases left unmatched: 9. The CDR3 region has the DNA TGCGCCAGCAGCTTTACCGAGCGGGGGGGCCGTACAGATACGCAGTATTTT. Amino acids: CASSFTERGGRTDTQYF. Looking up the rest from reference TRBV5-1 and TRBJ2-3 gives the full variable domain: KAGVTQTPRYLIKTRGQQVTLSCSPISGHRSVSWYQQTPGQGLQFLFEYFSETQRNKGNFPGRFSGRQFSNSRSEMNVSTLELGDSALYLCASSFTERGGRTDTQYFGPGTRLTVL.

In its sample, this clone was seen a few times. This sample also contains other DNA sequences that code for the same CDR3. The chain joins TRBV6-5 to TRBJ1-6, with 7 nucleotides matching TRBD1. Trimming removed 8 bases from V and 6 bases from J; junction bases left unmatched: 7. This CDR3 has 14 residues. Per germline, CDR1 MNHEY and CDR2 SVGAGI. DNA for the CDR3: TGTGCCAGCGGTCGACAGGGTAGTAATTCACCCCTCCACTTT. This sequence encodes CASGRQGSNSPLHF.

The chain couples TRBV2 to TRBJ2-7, with 8 bases fitting TRBD2. The V gene's germline CDR1 is SNHLY and CDR2 FYNNEI. CDR3 length equals 16 residues. J lost 2 bases, V lost 1 base, and 7 bases had no gene match. The CDR3 is CASSEGSSGLTYEQYF. The CDR3 bases are TGTGCCAGCAGTGAAGGGTCTAGCGGGTTAACCTACGAGCAGTACTTC.

This sequence joins TRBV9 and TRBJ1-2; 7 bases line up with TRBD1. The CDR3 loop spans 15 amino acids. V gave up 4 bases and J gave up 8 bases; unmatched junction bases: 14. Germline CDR1 SGDLS, CDR2 YYNGEE. The CDR3 region is CASSPQIEGAGGYTF. DNA of the CDR3: TGTGCCAGCAGCCCTCAGATCGAGGGGGCGGGCGGCTACACCTTC.

The CDR3 DNA is TGCGCCAGCAGCCAAGAAGAACAGGGCCTTGACAATGAGCAGTTCTTC. The encoded protein is CASSQEEQGLDNEQFF. The chain recombines TRBV4-1 with TRBJ2-1; TRBD1 might be the D (6 bases). V was cut by 0 bases and J by 5 bases, with 14 bases left in between. This CDR3 spans 16 amino acids. Germline V CDR1 and CDR2: MGHRA, YSYEKL.